The clone carrying this T cell receptor beta chain was seen a handful of times. The antigen is undetermined. The data stem from a study of CD8 T cells in ankylosing spondylitis. Points from the study as a whole: Matched synovial fluid from ankylosing spondylitis patients was reported to be enriched for disease-linked clones.

Molecular-barcoded quantitative 5'-RACE produced these TCR beta libraries. One entry per CDR3 protein results from TCRdb running MiXCR on the 5' RACE reads. In the table there are 340,000 or so distinct CDR3 sequences, roughly 15% of which are singletons. The germline CDR1 and CDR2 sequences are MNHEY and SMNVEV (reference sequence). The CDR3 loop spans 13 amino acids. The J segment lost 9 bases and the V segment lost 5 bases, leaving 6 bases of the junction unmatched. V gene TRBV27 combines with J gene TRBJ2-1, with TRBD2 matching over 8 bases. The TCR was taken from a male donor with ankylosing spondylitis or in good health (not recorded which). The sequenced sample was blood, either unsorted or a sorted T cell fraction (not recorded which). The CDR3 DNA follows: TGTGCCAGCAGTCGAGCGGGAGTTCTTGAGCAGTTCTTC. Amino acid sequence: CASSRAGVLEQFF.